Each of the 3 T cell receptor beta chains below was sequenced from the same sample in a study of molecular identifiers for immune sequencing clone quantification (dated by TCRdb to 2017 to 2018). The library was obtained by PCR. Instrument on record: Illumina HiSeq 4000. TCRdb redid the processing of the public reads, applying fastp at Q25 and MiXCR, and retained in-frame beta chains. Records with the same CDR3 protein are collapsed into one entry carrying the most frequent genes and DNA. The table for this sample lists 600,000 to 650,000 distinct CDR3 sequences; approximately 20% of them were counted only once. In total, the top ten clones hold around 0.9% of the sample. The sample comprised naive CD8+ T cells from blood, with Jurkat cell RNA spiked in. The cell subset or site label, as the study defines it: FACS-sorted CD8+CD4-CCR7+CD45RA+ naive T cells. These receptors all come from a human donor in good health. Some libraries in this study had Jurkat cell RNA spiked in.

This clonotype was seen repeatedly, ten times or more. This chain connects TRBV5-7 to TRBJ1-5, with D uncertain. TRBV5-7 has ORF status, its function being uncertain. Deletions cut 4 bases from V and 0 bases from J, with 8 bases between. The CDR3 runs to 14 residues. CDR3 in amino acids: CASSGKSSNQPQHF. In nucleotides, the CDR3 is TGTGCCAGCAGCGGTAAAAGTAGCAATCAGCCCCAGCATTTT.

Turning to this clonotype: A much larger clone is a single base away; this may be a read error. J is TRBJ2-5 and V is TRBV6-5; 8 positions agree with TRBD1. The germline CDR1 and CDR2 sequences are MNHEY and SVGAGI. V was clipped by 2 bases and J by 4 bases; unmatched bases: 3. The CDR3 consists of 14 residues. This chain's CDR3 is CASSYVRGLETQYF. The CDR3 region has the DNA TGTGCCAGCAGTTACGTCAGGGGGCTAGAGACCCAGTACTTC.

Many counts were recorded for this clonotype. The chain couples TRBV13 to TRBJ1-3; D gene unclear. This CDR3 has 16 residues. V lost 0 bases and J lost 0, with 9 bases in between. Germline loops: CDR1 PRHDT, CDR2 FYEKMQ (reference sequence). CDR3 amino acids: CASSLGATLSGNTIYF. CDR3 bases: TGTGCCAGCAGCTTAGGGGCCACACTCTCTGGAAACACCATATATTTT.